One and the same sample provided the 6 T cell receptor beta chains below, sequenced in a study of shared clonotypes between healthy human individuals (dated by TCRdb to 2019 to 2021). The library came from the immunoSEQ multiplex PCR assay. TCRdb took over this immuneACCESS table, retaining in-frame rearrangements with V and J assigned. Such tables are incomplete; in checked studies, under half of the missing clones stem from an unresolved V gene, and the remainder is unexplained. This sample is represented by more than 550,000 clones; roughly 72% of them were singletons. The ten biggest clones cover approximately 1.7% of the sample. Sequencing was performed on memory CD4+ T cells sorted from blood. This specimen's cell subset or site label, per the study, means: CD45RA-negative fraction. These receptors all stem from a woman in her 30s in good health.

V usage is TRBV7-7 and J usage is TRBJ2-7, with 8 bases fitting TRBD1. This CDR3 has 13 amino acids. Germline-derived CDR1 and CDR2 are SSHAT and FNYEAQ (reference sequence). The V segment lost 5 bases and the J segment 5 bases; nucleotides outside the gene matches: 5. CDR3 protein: CASSLGQGDEQYF. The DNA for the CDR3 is TGTGCCAGCAGCCTAGGACAGGGAGACGAGCAGTACTTC.

The CDR3 sequence: CASSSPGTERDEQFF. DNA of the CDR3: TGTGCCAGCAGCTCCCCCGGGACAGAACGAGATGAGCAGTTCTTC. The rearrangement joins TRBV7-3 to TRBJ2-1; 7 nucleotides align to TRBD1. The CDR3 has 15 residues. Germline trimming cut 4 bases from V and 8 bases from J; bases unmatched to any gene: 11. Looked up from germline, CDR1 is SGHTA and CDR2 is FQGTGA.

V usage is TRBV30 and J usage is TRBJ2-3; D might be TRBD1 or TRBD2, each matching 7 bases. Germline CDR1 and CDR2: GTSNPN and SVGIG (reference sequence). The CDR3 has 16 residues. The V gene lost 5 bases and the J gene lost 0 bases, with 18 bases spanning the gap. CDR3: CAWSKGRDSSTDTQYF. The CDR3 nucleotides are TGTGCCTGGTCTAAAGGGAGGGACAGTAGCACAGATACGCAGTATTTT.

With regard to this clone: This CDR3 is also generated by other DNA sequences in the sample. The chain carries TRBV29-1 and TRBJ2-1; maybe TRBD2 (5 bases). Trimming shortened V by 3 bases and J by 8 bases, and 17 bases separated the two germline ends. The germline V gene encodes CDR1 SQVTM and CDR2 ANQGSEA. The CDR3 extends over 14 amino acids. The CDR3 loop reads CSVDGREGLDEQFF. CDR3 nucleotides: TGCAGCGTTGATGGTCGTGAGGGCCTGGATGAGCAGTTCTTC.

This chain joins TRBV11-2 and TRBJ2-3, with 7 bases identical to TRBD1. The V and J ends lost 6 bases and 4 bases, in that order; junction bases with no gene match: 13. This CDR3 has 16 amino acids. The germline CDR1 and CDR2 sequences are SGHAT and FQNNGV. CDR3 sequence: CASSFGTGTVADTQYF. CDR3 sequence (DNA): TGTGCCAGCAGTTTCGGGACCGGGACAGTCGCAGATACGCAGTATTTT.

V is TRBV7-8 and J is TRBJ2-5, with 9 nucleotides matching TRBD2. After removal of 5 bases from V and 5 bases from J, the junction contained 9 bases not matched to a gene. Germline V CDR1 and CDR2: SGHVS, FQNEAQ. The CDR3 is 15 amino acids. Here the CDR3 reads CASSPRGTSSETQYF. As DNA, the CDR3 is TGTGCCAGCAGCCCCCGAGGGACTAGCTCGGAGACCCAGTACTTC.